These 24 T cell receptor beta chains share one sample of origin, sequenced in a study of tissue T cells after allogeneic stem cell transplantation. The data were produced by immunoSEQ multiplex PCR, yet TCRdb's version contains in-frame clones alone and is incomplete. Of approximately 7,400 clones listed, approximately 64% are singletons. The specimen sequenced was blood. These receptor sequences come from a female BALB/c mouse in good health. This strain has MHC haplotype H2-d.

About this clone: The genes are named according to mouse. Read data end 1 residue before the CDR3 end; the end is taken from the germline J gene. The rearrangement links TRBV13-2 to TRBJ2-4; 9 bases map to TRBD2. Trimming at V came to 4 bases and at J to 0 bases, leaving 6 bases not matched to a gene. Per the germline V gene, CDR1 is NNHNN and CDR2 is SYGAGS (reference sequence). The CDR3 is 16 amino acids. The covered CDR3 bases are TGTGCCAGCGGTCCCGGACTGGGGAGTAGTCAAAACACCTTGTAC. As protein: CASGPGLGSSQNTLY. The whole CDR3 sequence is CASGPGLGSSQNTLYF.

In the case of this clone: Mouse gene names apply. Incomplete CDR3 DNA: TGTGCTAGCAGTCCCGGGGTGCTCTCCTATGAACAGTAC. Translated: CASSPGVLSYEQY. The complete CDR3 protein is CASSPGVLSYEQYF. This chain joins TRBV29 and TRBJ2-7; D is uncertain. With the read ending 1 residue before the CDR3 end, the germline J gene is used to fill in that end. In germline, CDR1 is MSHET, CDR2 SYDVDS. This CDR3 has 14 amino acids. The V and J ends lost 5 bases and 0 bases respectively, with 11 bases between them. Full variable domain (missing parts from reference TRBV29 and TRBJ2-7): DMKVTQMPRYLIKRMGENVLLECGQDMSHETMYWYRQDPGLGLQLIYISYDVDSNSEGDIPKGYRVSRKKREHFSLILDSAKTNQTSVYFCASSPGVLSYEQYFGPGTRLTVL.

As for this clone: Germline and genes here are mouse. The sequence runs out 1 residue before the end of the CDR3; the remainder is reconstructed from the germline J gene. The chain is built from TRBV1 and TRBJ2-3, with D maybe TRBD2 (6 bases). V gave up 3 bases and J gave up 0 bases, with 10 bases separating them. The CDR3 is 15 amino acids. Germline lookup yields CDR1 NSQYPW and CDR2 LRSPGD (reference sequence). The CDR3 is CTCSASLGSAETLYF. The sequenced CDR3 bases are TGCACCTGCAGTGCTAGCCTGGGGAGTGCAGAAACGCTGTAT.

Concerning this clone: Here the gene names and germline are mouse. The read terminates 1 residue before the CDR3 end, so the remaining end is supplied by the germline J gene. The chain carries TRBV14 and TRBJ2-2; no firm D call. V shed 4 bases and J shed 5 bases, with 6 bases lying between them. CDR1 and CDR2 (germline): SGHDT, FRDEAV. The CDR3 is 12 amino acids. CDR3 DNA (partial): TGTGCCAGCAGTAGGGCAACCGGGCAGCTCTAC. As protein: CASSRATGQLY. The CDR3 in full is CASSRATGQLYF.

Concerning this clone: Here the gene names and germline are mouse. The CDR3 extends 1 residue past the end of the read, so its final part is completed from the germline J gene. This sequence joins TRBV19 and TRBJ2-1; 10 nucleotides match TRBD2. After removal of 4 bases from V and 12 bases from J, the junction contained 1 base not matched to a gene. Germline assignment: CDR1 FNHDT and CDR2 SITEND (reference sequence). This CDR3 comprises 11 residues. CDR3 bases read: TGTGCCAGCAGTCGACTGGGGGGGCAGTTC. Translated, it gives CASSRLGGQF. The whole CDR3 region reads CASSRLGGQFF.

On this clone itself: The gene names here belong to mouse. Coverage ceases 1 residue before the CDR3 finishes, and the germline J gene fills in the end. The chain recombines TRBV4 with TRBJ1-6, with D possibly being TRBD1 (5 bases). TRBJ1-6 is an ORF, with its function uncertain. The V gene's germline CDR1 is LGHDT and CDR2 YNNKQL (reference sequence). Trimming stripped 4 bases from V and 6 bases from J, with 10 bases between. This CDR3 comprises 14 residues. The CDR3 bases that were read are TGTGCCAGCAGCTTCGACAGACGTAATTCGCCCCTCTAC. Its protein is CASSFDRRNSPLY. The full CDR3 protein is CASSFDRRNSPLYF.

This clone was counted between two and nine times. Mouse germline and gene names are used. The read terminates 1 residue before the CDR3 end, so the remaining end is supplied by the germline J gene. This sequence joins TRBV13-1 and TRBJ2-7; 14 bases line up with TRBD2. The trim removed 4 bases at V and 6 bases at J, leaving 3 bases unmatched. The CDR3 contains 14 residues. In germline, CDR1 is NSHNY, CDR2 SYGAGN. The CDR3 loop reads CASSPGLGGREQYF. The covered CDR3 bases are TGTGCCAGCAGTCCGGGACTGGGGGGGCGTGAACAGTAC.

A word on this clone: Mouse names are used for the genes. The CDR3 is cut off 1 residue early in the read; its end comes from the germline J gene. J is TRBJ2-2 and V is TRBV31; D possibly uses TRBD1 or TRBD2 (5 bases each). The CDR3 is made up of 15 amino acids. Trimming removed 1 base at V and 0 bases at J, with 9 bases between. Germline CDR1 GKSSPN, CDR2 SITVG. CDR3 region: CAWSPGTANTGQLYF. The sequenced CDR3 bases are TGTGCCTGGAGTCCAGGGACGGCAAACACCGGGCAGCTCTAC.

Concerning this clone itself: The genes are named according to mouse. The DNA ends 1 residue before the CDR3 does, and the rest of the CDR3 is filled in from the germline J gene. Distinct nucleotide sequences in the sample also encode this CDR3. V gene TRBV31 combines with J gene TRBJ2-1; 10 bases align to TRBD2. Losses at the gene ends were 3 bases for V and 4 bases for J; bases not matched to a gene: 3. The CDR3 consists of 14 residues. Germline CDR1 and CDR2: GKSSPN and SITVG. CDR3 DNA (partial): TGTGCCTGGAGCCGACTGGGGGGATATGCTGAGCAGTTC. It yields the protein CAWSRLGGYAEQF. The whole CDR3 is CAWSRLGGYAEQFF.

Comments on this clone: Gene names are mouse gene names. The observed sequence ends 1 residue before the CDR3 terminus, with the missing tail filled in from the germline J gene. The gene calls are TRBV19 and TRBJ1-1; D might be TRBD1 (5 bases). With 4 bases removed from V and 4 bases from J, the gap between germline ends came to 8 bases. The CDR3 spans 12 residues. Germline V lookup: CDR1 FNHDT, CDR2 SITEND (reference sequence). The CDR3 loop is CASSAGSTEVFF. The sequenced CDR3 bases are TGTGCCAGCAGTGCAGGGAGCACAGAAGTCTTC.

Regarding this clone: The genes are named according to mouse. Coverage ceases 1 residue before the CDR3 finishes, and the germline J gene fills in the end. This rearrangement joins TRBV13-2 to TRBJ1-1; 7 nucleotides line up with TRBD1. This CDR3 contains 13 residues. Trimming at V came to 3 bases and at J to 6 bases, leaving 5 bases not matched to a gene. Germline assignment: CDR1 NNHNN and CDR2 SYGAGS (reference sequence). CDR3 bases read: TGTGCCAGCGGTGGCAAGGGGGCCGCAGAAGTCTTC. It specifies CASGGKGAAEVF. From start to end, the CDR3 is CASGGKGAAEVFF.

The count of this clone is one. Gene names are mouse gene names. Sequencing ends 1 residue short of the CDR3 end; the germline J gene provides the rest. The J gene is TRBJ2-5, the V gene TRBV20; D call uncertain. The CDR3 sequence is 12 residues long. Germline assignment: CDR1 GFQATS and CDR2 STVNSAI. V was pared by 1 base and J by 5 bases, with 7 bases between. CDR3 in amino acids: CGARGEGDTQYF. Incomplete CDR3 DNA: TGTGGTGCTAGGGGAGAGGGAGACACCCAGTAC.

This clone has just a few counts. The gene symbols are mouse symbols. The CDR3 end falls 1 residue outside the read, so it is completed with the germline J gene. The chain joins TRBV31 to TRBJ1-5; D is unclear. This CDR3 is 12 amino acids long. Germline loops: CDR1 GKSSPN, CDR2 SITVG. V was clipped by 0 bases and J by 4 bases, with 4 bases between them. This chain's CDR3 is CAWSLQNQAPLF. The CDR3 bases that were read are TGTGCCTGGAGTCTCCAGAACCAGGCTCCGCTT.

Note on this clone: Genes and germline are mouse. From the germline J gene comes the end of the CDR3, since the read stops 1 residue before it. The V gene is TRBV2, the J gene TRBJ2-4; weak D call: TRBD2 (7 bases). V lost 0 bases and J lost 5, with 12 bases in between. This CDR3 region has 15 residues. Germline CDR1 LGHNA, CDR2 YSYQKL. CDR3 sequence: CASSQDDGGLNTLYF. The part of the CDR3 DNA that was read is TGTGCCAGCAGCCAAGATGACGGGGGGCTAAACACCTTGTAC.

In this sample, this clone turned up a few times. The genes and germline here are from mouse. Sequencing ends 1 residue short of the CDR3 end; the germline J gene provides the rest. V is TRBV1 and J is TRBJ2-7, with 9 bases aligning to TRBD1. CDR3 size: 14 residues. J gave up 4 bases and V 4 bases, and 5 bases lay outside the gene matches. Germline V gene data show CDR1 as NSQYPW and CDR2 as LRSPGD (reference sequence). The DNA read from the CDR3 is TGCACCTGCAGTGTCCGGGACAGGGTATATGAACAGTAC. It encodes CTCSVRDRVYEQY. The complete CDR3 sequence is CTCSVRDRVYEQYF.

For this clone: The germline and genes are mouse ones. The CDR3 goes on 1 residue after the read ends, and that part is filled in from the germline J gene. This sequence joins TRBV1 and TRBJ2-1, with D perhaps matching TRBD1 (6 bases). The CDR3 totals 15 residues. The V end lost 0 bases, the J end lost 1 base, and 7 bases lay between the germline ends. Looked up from germline, CDR1 is NSQYPW and CDR2 is LRSPGD (reference sequence). The covered CDR3 bases are TGCACCTGCAGTGCAGATCAGGGGAACTATGCTGAGCAGTTC. It translates to CTCSADQGNYAEQF. The complete CDR3 protein is CTCSADQGNYAEQFF.

A word on this clone: Gene names follow the mouse nomenclature. The read halts 1 residue ahead of the CDR3 end, with the missing end drawn from the germline J gene. This rearrangement joins TRBV13-2 to TRBJ1-4, with 8 bases lining up with TRBD1. The CDR3 consists of 16 residues. After removal of 0 bases from V and 1 base from J, the junction contained 2 bases not matched to a gene. The germline gives CDR1 NNHNN, CDR2 SYGAGS (reference sequence). The CDR3 loop reads CASGDAGTGSNERLFF. The sequenced CDR3 bases are TGTGCCAGCGGTGATGCGGGGACAGGTTCCAACGAAAGATTATTT.

As for this clone: Gene and germline names: mouse. Coverage ceases 1 residue before the CDR3 finishes, and the germline J gene fills in the end. The chain employs TRBV17 and TRBJ2-7; TRBD2 aligns across 10 bases. The J segment lost 0 bases and the V segment lost 0 bases, leaving 2 bases of the junction unmatched. Per the germline V gene, CDR1 is MNHDT and CDR2 is YYDKIL. This CDR3 is built from 16 residues. The covered CDR3 bases are TGTGCTAGCAGTAGAGACTGGGGGGGCGGCTCCTATGAACAGTAC. Translated: CASSRDWGGGSYEQY. The complete CDR3 sequence is CASSRDWGGGSYEQYF.

This clone is a singleton in its sample. Germline and genes: mouse. The read stops 1 residue short of the end of the CDR3; the missing end is completed from the germline J gene. The chain combines TRBV13-1 with TRBJ1-1, with a weak D call TRBD1 (5 bases). This CDR3 has 15 residues. V dropped 3 bases and J dropped 0 bases, with 12 bases sitting between them. CDR1 and CDR2 from the germline V gene are NSHNY and SYGAGN. Partial CDR3 DNA: TGTGCCAGCAGTGCCCGGGACCGTGCAAACACAGAAGTCTTC. Amino acid sequence: CASSARDRANTEVF. The whole CDR3 sequence is CASSARDRANTEVFF.

As regards this clone: The genes and germline here are from mouse. The read is 1 residue too short to cover the CDR3 end, so that end is filled in from the germline J gene. The chain links TRBV19 to TRBJ1-4; tentative D call: TRBD1 (6 bases). The germline CDR1 and CDR2 sequences are FNHDT and SITEND (reference sequence). The CDR3 runs 14 residues. Trimming cost V 7 bases and J 0 bases, with 10 bases left between them. The sequenced CDR3 bases are TGTGCCAGCCCTAGGGGGGTTTCCAACGAAAGATTATTT. It yields the protein CASPRGVSNERLF. The full-length CDR3 reads as CASPRGVSNERLFF. Full variable domain (outside the CDR3, taken from reference TRBV19 and TRBJ1-4): GGIITQTPKFLIGQEGQKLTLKCQQNFNHDTMYWYRQDSGKGLRLIYYSITENDLQKGDLSEGYDASREKKSSFSLTVTSAQKNEMAVFLCASPRGVSNERLFFGHGTKLSVL.

In its sample, this clone was seen a few times. Gene and germline names: mouse. The read ends 1 residue early relative to the CDR3; the germline J gene fills the gap. This chain links TRBV31 with TRBJ2-7, with D possibly matching TRBD2 (6 bases). In germline, CDR1 is GKSSPN, CDR2 SITVG. The CDR3 consists of 12 residues. Trimming removed 4 bases at V and 7 bases at J, with 14 bases between. The sequenced part of the CDR3 DNA is TGTGCCTGGACCATGACTGGAGGGGAACAGTAC. Residues: CAWTMTGGEQY. The CDR3 in its entirety is CAWTMTGGEQYF.

A note on this clone: Gene and germline names: mouse. The missing CDR3 end, 1 residue past where the read stops, is filled in from the germline J gene. The V and J genes are TRBV31 and TRBJ1-4; 8 bases line up with TRBD1. The germline V gene encodes CDR1 GKSSPN and CDR2 SITVG. CDR3 length equals 13 residues. Trimming cost V 6 bases and J 3 bases; bases outside gene matches: 3. CDR3: CACSGGPNERLFF. The CDR3 DNA, read in part, is TGTGCCTGTTCAGGGGGCCCCAACGAAAGATTATTT.

Notes on this clone: The gene names given are mouse names. Read data end 1 residue before the CDR3 end; the end is taken from the germline J gene. V and J are TRBV20 and TRBJ2-4; no clear D. The length of the CDR3 is 12 residues. Trimming removed 6 bases at V and 0 bases at J, with 7 bases between. From germline, CDR1 is GFQATS and CDR2 STVNSAI. The CDR3 loop is CGAQTSQNTLYF. The CDR3 DNA, read in part, is TGTGGTGCCCAGACTAGTCAAAACACCTTGTAC.

On this clone: These gene names are mouse names. The part of the CDR3 DNA that was read is TGTGCCTGGAGGGACAGGGCAGAAACGCTGTAT. Protein: CAWRDRAETLY. The whole CDR3 region reads CAWRDRAETLYF. The genes are TRBV31 and TRBJ2-3; 7 nucleotides align to TRBD1. The read gets to within 1 residue of the CDR3 end, and the germline J gene fills in the rest. Germline V CDR1 and CDR2: GKSSPN, SITVG. The CDR3 consists of 12 residues. V gave up 3 bases and J gave up 3 bases; unmatched junction bases: 0.